This T cell receptor beta chain was recorded in a study of OX40 agonist ivuxolimab in advanced cancers. Using immunoSEQ multiplex PCR, the repertoire was profiled, and TCRdb retains in-frame clones only, with some absent. This table has tens of thousands of clones, approximately 92% appearing once. V trimming: 4 bases; J trimming: 7 bases; junction bases outside the gene matches: 17. Germline CDR1 is SGHDT and CDR2 is YYEEEE. The CDR3 runs 16 residues. The starting material was CD4+ or CD8+ T cells sorted from blood, obtained in a trial of the OX40 agonist ivuxolimab. The rearrangement links TRBV5-6 to TRBJ2-7, with TRBD1 identical over 7 bases. The TCR sequence derives from an adult with an advanced solid tumor such as melanoma, head and neck, liver or kidney cancer. This CDR3 is CASSTPLDRQGVEQYF. CDR3 in DNA: TGTGCCAGCAGCACGCCCCTAGACCGACAGGGAGTAGAGCAGTACTTC.